This T cell receptor (beta chain) was sequenced in a study of OX40 agonist ivuxolimab in advanced cancers. This CDR3 has 13 residues. V was trimmed by 8 bases and J by 2 bases, leaving 16 bases between them. Germline loops: CDR1 SQVTM, CDR2 ANQGSEA. Here immunoSEQ multiplex PCR was the method, and the copy in TCRdb shows in-frame clones only, minus some. Of 55,000 to 70,000 clones detected, approximately 90% appear once; the ten largest clones hold less than 2%. This clone was found a few times. Its antigen remains unknown. Other DNA variants within this sample encode the same CDR3. Regarding the study as a whole: Clonal expansion was seen in CD4+ and CD8+ blood T cells by week 6 at 0.1 to 3.0 mg/kg. More expanded clones were found, on average, in CD8+ than in CD4+ T cells.

The starting material was CD4+ or CD8+ T cells sorted from blood, obtained in a trial of the OX40 agonist ivuxolimab. This clonotype was sampled from an adult with an advanced solid tumor such as melanoma, head and neck, liver or kidney cancer. The J gene is TRBJ2-7, the V gene TRBV29-1; D possibly uses TRBD1 or TRBD2 (7 bases each). The CDR3 protein is CSYRQGGAYEQYF. The CDR3 DNA follows: TGCAGCTATAGACAGGGAGGGGCCTACGAGCAGTACTTC.